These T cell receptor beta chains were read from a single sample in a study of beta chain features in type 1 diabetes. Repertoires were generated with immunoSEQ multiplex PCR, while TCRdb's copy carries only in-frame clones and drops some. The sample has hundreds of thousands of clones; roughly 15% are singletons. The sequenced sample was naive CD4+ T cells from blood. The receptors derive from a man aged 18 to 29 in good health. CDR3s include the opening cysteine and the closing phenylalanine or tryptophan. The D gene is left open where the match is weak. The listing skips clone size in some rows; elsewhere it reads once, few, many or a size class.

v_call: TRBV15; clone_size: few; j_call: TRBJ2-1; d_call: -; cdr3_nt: TGTGCCACCAGCAGAGATCTAGAAGCGAGAGGGCAGTTCTTC; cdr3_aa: CATSRDLEARGQFF
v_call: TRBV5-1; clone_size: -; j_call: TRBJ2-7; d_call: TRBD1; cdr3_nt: TGCGCCAGCAGCTTGACAGGGGGCGAGCAGTACTTC; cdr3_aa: CASSLTGGEQYF
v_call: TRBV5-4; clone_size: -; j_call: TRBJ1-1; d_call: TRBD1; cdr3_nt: TGTGCCAGCAGCTTGCCAGGACAGGGTGGCACTGAAGCTTTCTTT; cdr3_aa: CASSLPGQGGTEAFF
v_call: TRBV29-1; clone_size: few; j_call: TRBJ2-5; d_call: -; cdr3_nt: TGCAGCGTAGCAGCCCGACTTCGAGAGACCCAGTACTTC; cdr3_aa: CSVAARLRETQYF
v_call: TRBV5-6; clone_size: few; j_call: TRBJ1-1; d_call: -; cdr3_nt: TGTGCCAGCAGCTTGGTTTGGGGGAGGAACACTGAAGCTTTCTTT; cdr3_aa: CASSLVWGRNTEAFF
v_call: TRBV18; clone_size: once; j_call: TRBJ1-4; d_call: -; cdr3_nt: TGTGCCAGCTCACCACCTAGAGGGCCAAAACTGTTTTTT; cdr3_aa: CASSPPRGPKLFF
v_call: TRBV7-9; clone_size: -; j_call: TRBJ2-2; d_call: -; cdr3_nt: TGTGCCAGCAGCTTTCCGACTATTACCACCGGGGAGCTGTTTTTT; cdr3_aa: CASSFPTITTGELFF
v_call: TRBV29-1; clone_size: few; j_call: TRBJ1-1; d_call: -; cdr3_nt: TGCAGCGTTGGGGGCAGAATGAACACTGAAGCTTTCTTT; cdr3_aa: CSVGGRMNTEAFF
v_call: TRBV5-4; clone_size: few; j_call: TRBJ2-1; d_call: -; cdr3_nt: TGTGCCAGCAGCTTGGAATGGGGGAGGAGCTCCTACAATGAGCAGTTCTTC; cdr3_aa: CASSLEWGRSSYNEQFF
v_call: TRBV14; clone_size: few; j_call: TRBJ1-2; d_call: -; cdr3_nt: TGTGCCAGCAGCCAAGCCGGGACACCGCGGGGAGGCTACACCTTC; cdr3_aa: CASSQAGTPRGGYTF
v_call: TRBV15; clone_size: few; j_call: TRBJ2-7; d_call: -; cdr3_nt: TGTGCCACCAGCAGAGATGGAGGAAGGCCCGACTACGAGCAGTACTTC; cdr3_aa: CATSRDGGRPDYEQYF
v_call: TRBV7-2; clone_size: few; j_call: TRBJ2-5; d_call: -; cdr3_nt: TGTGCCAGCAGTTCGATTCACAGGGAGCAAGAGACCCAGTACTTC; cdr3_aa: CASSSIHREQETQYF
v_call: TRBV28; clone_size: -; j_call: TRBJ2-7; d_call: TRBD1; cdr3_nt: TGTGCCAGCAGCCGACAGGGGAATCAATACGAGCAGTACTTC; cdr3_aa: CASSRQGNQYEQYF
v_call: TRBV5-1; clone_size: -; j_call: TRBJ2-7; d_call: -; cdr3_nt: TGCGCCAGCAGCACCGGGGCCTACGAGCAGTACTTC; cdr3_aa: CASSTGAYEQYF
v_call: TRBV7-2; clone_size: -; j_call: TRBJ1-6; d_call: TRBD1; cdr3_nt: TGTGCCAGCAGGAGAAAACAGGGGGATAATTCACCCCTCCACTTT; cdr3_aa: CASRRKQGDNSPLHF
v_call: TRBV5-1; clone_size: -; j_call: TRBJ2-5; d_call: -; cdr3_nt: TGCGCCAGCAAGACAGTTACATACCAAGAGACCCAGTACTTC; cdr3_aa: CASKTVTYQETQYF
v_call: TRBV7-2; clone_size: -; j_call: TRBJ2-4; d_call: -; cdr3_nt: TGTGCCAGCAGCCCCCTGGACAAAAACATTCAGTACTTC; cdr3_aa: CASSPLDKNIQYF
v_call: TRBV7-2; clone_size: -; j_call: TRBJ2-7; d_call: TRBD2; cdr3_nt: TGTGCCAGCAGCTTAAGCCCTAGCGGGAGGAGCTCCTACGAGCAGTACTTC; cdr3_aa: CASSLSPSGRSSYEQYF
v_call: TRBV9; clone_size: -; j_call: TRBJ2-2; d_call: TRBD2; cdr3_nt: TGTGCCAGCAGCGTAGGAGGTAGCGGGAGGGCCGCCGGGGAGCTGTTTTTT; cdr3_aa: CASSVGGSGRAAGELFF
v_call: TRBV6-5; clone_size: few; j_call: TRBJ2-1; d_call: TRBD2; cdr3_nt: TGTGCCAGCAGTTATCTTGGGACTAAAGAGCAGTTCTTC; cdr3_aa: CASSYLGTKEQFF
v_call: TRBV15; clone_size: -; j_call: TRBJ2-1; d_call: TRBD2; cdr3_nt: TGTGCCACCGGGCAAGCGGGAGTTAAAAATGAGCAGTTCTTC; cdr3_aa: CATGQAGVKNEQFF
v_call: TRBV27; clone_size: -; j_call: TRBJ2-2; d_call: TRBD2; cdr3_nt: TGTGCCAGCCGGCTAGCGGGAGGTACCGGGGAGCTGTTTTTT; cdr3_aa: CASRLAGGTGELFF